Following are 16 T cell receptor beta chains from one sample sequenced in a study of STAT5B mutations in CD4+ large granular lymphocyte leukemia (dated by TCRdb to 2022 to 2024). The library was prepared using the immunoSEQ multiplex PCR assay. What TCRdb holds here is the immuneACCESS table cut down to in-frame rearrangements. Part of the clones is not present; checked against another copy, under half of the missing clones reflect an unresolved V gene, and the others are unexplained. The sample table holds under 35,000 clones, of which about four fifths were seen once. About 2.5% of the sample rests with the top ten. What was sequenced was CD4+ T cells from blood buffy coats. These receptor sequences come from a human donor in good health.

The J gene is TRBJ2-1, the V gene TRBV30; D not certain. Germline V gene data show CDR1 as GTSNPN and CDR2 as SVGIG (reference sequence). This CDR3 is 13 amino acids long. The V and J ends lost 2 bases and 2 bases respectively, with 7 bases between them. CDR3 in DNA: TGTGCCTGGAGTAAAGCCACCTACAATGAGCAGTTCTTC. As protein: CAWSKATYNEQFF.

V and J are TRBV18 and TRBJ2-3; no clear D gene. V was shortened by 3 bases and J by 2 bases, with 6 bases between the two germline ends. The germline gives CDR1 KGHSH, CDR2 LQKENI. This CDR3 region has 13 residues. In nucleotides, the CDR3 is TGTGCCAGCTCACCTGGGGTCACAGATACGCAGTATTTT. Amino acids: CASSPGVTDTQYF.

This clone was recorded only once. The chain couples TRBV6-1 to TRBJ2-3; D uncertain. The V gene lost 1 base and the J gene lost 1 base, with 9 bases spanning the gap. CDR1 MNHNS and CDR2 SASEGT come from the germline V gene. This CDR3 contains 15 residues. The CDR3 is CASSEGTAGTDTQYF. CDR3 DNA sequence: TGTGCCAGCAGTGAAGGTACGGCCGGCACAGATACGCAGTATTTT.

The V call is TRBV6-6, the J call TRBJ2-3; unclear D gene. The CDR3 is 11 amino acids. In germline, CDR1 is MNHNY, CDR2 SVGAGI (reference sequence). V was cut by 4 bases and J by 4 bases, with 3 bases left in between. The CDR3, as DNA: TGTGCCAGCAGTTTTTCAGATACGCAGTATTTT. Its protein is CASSFSDTQYF.

A few counts support this clone. The gene calls are TRBV7-2 and TRBJ2-7; TRBD1 is a possible D gene (6 bases). CDR3 length: 15 residues. Per germline, CDR1 SGHTA and CDR2 FQGNSA. The V end lost 2 bases, the J end lost 0 bases, and 11 bases lay between the germline ends. The CDR3 here is CASSLNWGPSYEQYF. In DNA, the CDR3 is TGTGCCAGCAGCTTAAACTGGGGGCCCTCCTACGAGCAGTACTTC.

This rearrangement joins TRBV19 to TRBJ1-2, with TRBD1 identical over 7 bases. Germline CDR1 reads LNHDA; CDR2 reads SQIVND (reference sequence). Trimming at V came to 5 bases and at J to 0 bases, leaving 6 bases not matched to a gene. CDR3 size: 15 residues. In nucleotides, the CDR3 is TGTGCCAGTAGTGCCCGGGACAGAGCTAACTATGGCTACACCTTC. Amino acids: CASSARDRANYGYTF. Together with reference TRBV19 and TRBJ1-2, the CDR3 gives the full variable domain: DGGITQSPKYLFRKEGQNVTLSCEQNLNHDAMYWYRQDPGQGLRLIYYSQIVNDFQKGDIAEGYSVSREKKESFPLTVTSAQKNPTAFYLCASSARDRANYGYTFGSGTRLTVV.

The chain links TRBV30 to TRBJ2-3; 14 bases map to TRBD2. CDR1 is GTSNPN and CDR2 is SVGIG in the germline V gene (reference sequence). V lost 6 bases to trimming and J lost 5 bases; unmatched junction nucleotides: 4. The CDR3 contains 14 residues. CDR3: CACGTSGGGDTQYF. In DNA form, the CDR3 reads TGTGCCTGTGGGACTAGCGGGGGTGGAGATACGCAGTATTTT.

The chain joins TRBV9 to TRBJ2-7; D possibly corresponds to TRBD2 (5 bases). The length of the CDR3 is 14 residues. Germline values: CDR1 SGDLS, CDR2 YYNGEE. Trimming took off 3 bases at V and 6 bases at J, with 16 bases between the two ends. In DNA form, the CDR3 reads TGTGCCAGCAGCGCGGGCGAGGGAGATCCCGAGCAGTACTTC. As protein: CASSAGEGDPEQYF.

The chain is built from TRBV6-5 and TRBJ1-1; TRBD1 agrees at 8 bases. V gave up 6 bases and J gave up 1 base; unmatched junction bases: 4. Germline loops: CDR1 MNHEY, CDR2 SVGAGI. The CDR3 totals 14 residues. CDR3 coding DNA: TGTGCCAGCAGATCAACAGGGGGGAACACTGAAGCTTTCTTT. Protein: CASRSTGGNTEAFF.

In its sample, this clone was seen a few times. The J gene is TRBJ2-3, the V gene TRBV5-1; D unclear. Trimming stripped 3 bases from V and 0 bases from J, with 2 bases between. Germline V lookup: CDR1 SGHRS, CDR2 YFSETQ. There are 12 residues in the CDR3. CDR3 coding DNA: TGCGCCAGCAGCTGGAGCACAGATACGCAGTATTTT. Translation: CASSWSTDTQYF.

The chain recombines TRBV29-1 with TRBJ1-2; 7 bases agree with TRBD1. After removal of 3 bases from V and 4 bases from J, the junction contained 8 bases not matched to a gene. Per germline, CDR1 SQVTM and CDR2 ANQGSEA. This CDR3 region has 14 residues. Here the CDR3 DNA reads TGCAGCGTTGATTCCCGGGACAGTGGCTATGGCTACACCTTC. Its protein product is CSVDSRDSGYGYTF.

This clone was recorded a few times. The sample contains more than one DNA sequence encoding this CDR3. The chain joins TRBV28 to TRBJ2-7; a possible D gene is TRBD2 (5 bases). V gave up 1 base and J gave up 0 bases, with 13 bases separating them. The CDR3 has 16 residues. Germline lookup yields CDR1 MDHEN and CDR2 SYDVKM. The CDR3 DNA is TGTGCCAGCAGTTTATCCGCGTCGGGGAGCTCCTACGAGCAGTACTTC. Its protein product is CASSLSASGSSYEQYF.

The genes are TRBV2 and TRBJ2-3, with a tentative D call TRBD1 (6 bases). CDR3 size: 15 residues. Germline V lookup: CDR1 SNHLY, CDR2 FYNNEI. V lost 6 bases and J 5 bases, leaving 18 bases between the germline ends. CDR3 in amino acids: CASSRTALQGDTQYF. DNA for the CDR3: TGTGCCAGCAGCAGGACAGCACTGCAGGGAGATACGCAGTATTTT. Combining the CDR3 with reference TRBV2 and TRBJ2-3 gives the whole variable domain EPEVTQTPSHQVTQMGQEVILRCVPISNHLYFYWYRQILGQKVEFLVSFYNNEISEKSEIFDDQFSVERPDGSNFTLKIRSTKLEDSAMYFCASSRTALQGDTQYFGPGTRLTVL.

This sequence joins TRBV6-6 and TRBJ2-1, with 7 bases matching TRBD2. This CDR3 region has 15 residues. The germline V gene encodes CDR1 MNHNY and CDR2 SVGAGI (reference sequence). The trim removed 6 bases at V and 3 bases at J, leaving 8 bases unmatched. The CDR3: CASRPTSDYYNEQFF. The CDR3 DNA follows: TGTGCCAGCAGGCCTACTAGCGACTACTACAATGAGCAGTTCTTC.

This clone appeared a single time. The same CDR3 can be traced to other DNA sequences in this sample. The chain is built from TRBV4-1 and TRBJ1-1, with 12 bases that match TRBD1. The CDR3 covers 17 residues. The germline gives CDR1 MGHRA, CDR2 YSYEKL. After removal of 1 base from V and 0 bases from J, the junction contained 3 bases not matched to a gene. The CDR3 DNA is TGCGCCAGCAGCCAAGGAGGGACAGGGGGCATGAACACTGAAGCTTTCTTT. It codes for CASSQGGTGGMNTEAFF.

The chain links TRBV5-1 to TRBJ1-4; perhaps TRBD1 as D (5 bases). This CDR3 spans 15 amino acids. Trimming took off 1 base at V and 2 bases at J, with 9 bases between the two ends. The germline V gene has CDR1 SGHRS and CDR2 YFSETQ. The CDR3 DNA follows: TGCGCCAGCAGCTTGAGGGACCCGACTAATGAAAAACTGTTTTTT. The encoded protein is CASSLRDPTNEKLFF.